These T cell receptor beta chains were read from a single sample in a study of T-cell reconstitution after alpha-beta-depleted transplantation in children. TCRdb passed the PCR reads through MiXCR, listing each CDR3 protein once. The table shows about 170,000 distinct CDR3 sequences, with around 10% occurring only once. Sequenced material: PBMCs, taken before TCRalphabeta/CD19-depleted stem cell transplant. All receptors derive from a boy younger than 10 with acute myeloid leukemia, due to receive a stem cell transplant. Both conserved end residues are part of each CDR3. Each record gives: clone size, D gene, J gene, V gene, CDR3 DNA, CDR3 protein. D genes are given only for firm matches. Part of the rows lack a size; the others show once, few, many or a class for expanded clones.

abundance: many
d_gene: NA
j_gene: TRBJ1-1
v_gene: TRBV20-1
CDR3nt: TGCAGTGCTAGAGGCCTACTGAACACTGAAGCTTTCTTT
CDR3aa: CSARGLLNTEAFF

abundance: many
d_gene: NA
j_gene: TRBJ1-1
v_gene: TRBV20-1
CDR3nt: TGCAGTGCCCGTGGAGCATTTAACACTGAAGCTTTCTTT
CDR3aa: CSARGAFNTEAFF

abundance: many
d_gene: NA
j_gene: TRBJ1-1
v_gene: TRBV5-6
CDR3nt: TGTGCCAGCAGCTTGATCGGGGGCGCGGAAGCTTTCTTT
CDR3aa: CASSLIGGAEAFF

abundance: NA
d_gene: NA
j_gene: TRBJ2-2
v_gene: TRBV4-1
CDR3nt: TGCGCCAGCAGCCAAGATCTCTGGGGGCTCGGGGAGCTGTTTTTT
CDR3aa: CASSQDLWGLGELFF

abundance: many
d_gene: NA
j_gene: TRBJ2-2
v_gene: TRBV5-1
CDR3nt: TGCGCCAGCAGCTTGGCCTACAACACCGGGGAGCTGTTTTTT
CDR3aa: CASSLAYNTGELFF

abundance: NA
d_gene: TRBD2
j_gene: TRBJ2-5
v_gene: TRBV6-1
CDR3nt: TGTGCCAGCAGCGCCGGGGGACTAGCGGGGAGCCAAGAGACCCAGTACTTC
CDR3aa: CASSAGGLAGSQETQYF

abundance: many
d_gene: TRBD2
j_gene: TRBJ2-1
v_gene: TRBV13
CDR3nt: TGTGCCAGCAGCGTGGGATCAGTTTTAGCGGGATTGACGAGCTCCTACAATGAGCAGTTCTTC
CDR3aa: CASSVGSVLAGLTSSYNEQFF

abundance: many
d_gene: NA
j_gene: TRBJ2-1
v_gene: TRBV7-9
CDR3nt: TGTGCCAGCAGGATGGGGGCCGAGCAGTTCTTC
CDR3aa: CASRMGAEQFF

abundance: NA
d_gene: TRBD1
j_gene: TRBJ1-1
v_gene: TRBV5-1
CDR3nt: TGCGCCAGCAGCTTAAGGGGGCAAAACACTGAAGCTTTCTTT
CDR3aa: CASSLRGQNTEAFF

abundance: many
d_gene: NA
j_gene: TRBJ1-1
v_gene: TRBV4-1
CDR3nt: TGCGCCAGCAGCCAGGTGGGGGTGTTCATGAACACTGAAGCTTTCTTT
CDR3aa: CASSQVGVFMNTEAFF

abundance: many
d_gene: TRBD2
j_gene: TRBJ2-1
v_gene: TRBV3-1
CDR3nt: TGTGCCAGCAGCCAAGTTATGACTAGCGGGGGGAATGAGCAGTTCTTC
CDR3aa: CASSQVMTSGGNEQFF

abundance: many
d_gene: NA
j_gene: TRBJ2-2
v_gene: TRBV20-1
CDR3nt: TGCAGTGCTGGCGGGGGCGCGAACACCGGGGAGCTGTTTTTT
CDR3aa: CSAGGGANTGELFF

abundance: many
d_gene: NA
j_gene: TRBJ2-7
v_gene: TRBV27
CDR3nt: TGTGCCAGCAGTTTATGGATCGGATACGAGCAGTACTTC
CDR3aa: CASSLWIGYEQYF

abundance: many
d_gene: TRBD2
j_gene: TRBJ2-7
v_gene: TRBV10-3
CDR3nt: TGTGCCATCAGTGAGCCCGGACTAGCGGGAGTGGACGAGCAGTACTTC
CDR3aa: CAISEPGLAGVDEQYF

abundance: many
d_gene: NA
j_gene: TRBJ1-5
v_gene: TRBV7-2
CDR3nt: TGTGCCAGCAGCTTAGTGGGGGATCAGCCCCAGCATTTT
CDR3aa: CASSLVGDQPQHF

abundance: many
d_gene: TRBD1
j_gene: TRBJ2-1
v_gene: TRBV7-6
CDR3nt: TGTGCCAGCAGCTTAGAGGACAGGGGGAATGAGCAGTTCTTC
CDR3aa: CASSLEDRGNEQFF

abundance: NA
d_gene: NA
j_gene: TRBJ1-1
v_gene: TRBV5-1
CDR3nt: TGCGCCAGTAAGCTTTTTATGATTGGAACTGAAGCTTTCTTT
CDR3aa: CASKLFMIGTEAFF

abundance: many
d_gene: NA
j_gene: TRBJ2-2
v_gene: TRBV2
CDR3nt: TGTGCCAGCAGTGAAGCAGGGGGCACCGGGGAGCTGTTTTTT
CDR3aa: CASSEAGGTGELFF

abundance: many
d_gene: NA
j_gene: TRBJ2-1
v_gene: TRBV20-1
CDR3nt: TGCAGTGCTAGTAGGAGGGCCAATGAGCAGTTCTTC
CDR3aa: CSASRRANEQFF

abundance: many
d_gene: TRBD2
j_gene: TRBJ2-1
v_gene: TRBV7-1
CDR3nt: TGTGCCAGCAGCTCCCCGGGGGATGGCGTGGCGGGAGCCTTTAGCTCCTACAATGAGCAGTTCTTC
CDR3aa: CASSSPGDGVAGAFSSYNEQFF